This TCR beta chain originates from a study of T cell responses to AZD1222 COVID-19 vaccine. The repertoire was sequenced with immunoSEQ multiplex PCR; TCRdb's copy has only in-frame clones and lacks some. The top ten clones hold less than 2.5% of a sample with 90,000 to 130,000 clones, approximately 92% of them seen once. V dropped 1 base and J dropped 1 base, with 10 bases sitting between them. The CDR3 is made up of 15 amino acids. Germline CDR1 is SGHRS and CDR2 is YFSETQ. The sequences come from peripheral blood, collected 28 days after the second AZD1222 dose. The receptor was derived from an adult who received the AZD1222 COVID-19 vaccine. The chain couples TRBV5-1 to TRBJ2-3; possible D gene TRBD2, 5 bases. CDR3 amino acids: CASSLPGLGTDTQYF. DNA of the CDR3: TGCGCCAGCAGCTTGCCGGGGTTGGGCACAGATACGCAGTATTTT.